This T cell receptor (beta chain) is drawn from a study of T cells after yellow fever vaccination. TCRdb reanalysed the 5' RACE reads using MiXCR and keeps one entry per CDR3 protein. The sample includes 500,000 to 650,000 distinct CDR3 sequences, approximately 13% of them seen just once. Trimming removed 7 bases at V and 0 bases at J, with 15 bases between. The CDR3 covers 15 residues. Germline values: CDR1 MNHNS, CDR2 SASEGT. This clonotype was observed many times. The V and J genes are TRBV6-1 and TRBJ1-1; D remains ambiguous. Specimen: PBMCs, collected on the day of the yellow fever booster vaccination. This receptor was taken from a man aged 25-40 years who received the YFV17D yellow fever vaccine. The CDR3 DNA sequence: TGTGCCAGCACCGCATTGGCGGAGATGAACACTGAAGCTTTCTTT. Translating gives CASTALAEMNTEAFF.